Reported below is one T cell receptor (beta chain). Its recognized antigen is unknown. Base qualities are not at hand, and no much larger clone is one base apart. In total, just over 650 healthy bone marrow donors made up the cohort. All cohort members were sampled while nominally healthy, although unrecorded immune exposures were likely present. The donor tested CMV seronegative and was one of the 352 seronegative cohort members. A peripheral blood sample was collected from each donor, and TCR beta sequencing was performed on peripheral blood mononuclear cells. Genomic DNA extraction from the blood cell samples was performed with the Qiagen DNeasy Blood Extraction Kit. This entry belongs to a study of cytomegalovirus exposure and HLA in healthy donors (dated by TCRdb to 2016 to 2017). A note on the overall study: According to an earlier analysis of several hundred of the donors, about 179 million T cells yielded 117 million unique TCR beta sequences and 250 to 350 Gb of sequence data. The study was designed to test whether signatures of past pathogen exposure could be identified by cataloging public T cell receptors. Approximately 310 gigabases of sequencing data and around 80 million unique TCR sequences made up an early release that covered under 750 HLA-typed donors. To decide whether each TCR beta V gene segment behaved as functional or pseudogenic, an earlier analysis of some 540 of the donors relied on high-throughput TCR beta sequencing. High-throughput TCR immunosequencing, statistical association of individual TCRs with disease status, and machine learning were combined to predict cytomegalovirus infection status. Donor age, sex, ethnicity and CMV serostatus were collected together with the repertoire data. A separate validation cohort of 100 to 150 different subjects was used in addition to the roughly 720-subject first cohort. All discovery cohort repertoires had been generated using a single sequencing platform. In a later genetic analysis, genome-wide SNP genotypes for about three fifths of the 666 donors were used, and that subset was treated as a discovery cohort. Among the roughly 400 genotyped donors, more than 70% belonged to the genetic ancestry cluster associated with self-reported Caucasian donors. A later analysis re-examined previously published TCR beta repertoires from just over 650 donors and added high-resolution HLA genotyping to investigate patterns of TCR occurrence. Rather than drawing on any new phenotypic data, the later analysis identified candidate immune exposures from TCR beta sequences and the way those sequences occurred across donors. Typing coverage differed by locus: A, B, C, DRB1 and DQB1 were typed in roughly 629-640 donors, DQA1 in roughly 500, DPA1 in approximately 600, and DPB1 in around 440. Using immunosequencing, the study profiled T cell repertoires from about 650 subjects and related those repertoires to cytomegalovirus serostatus. Among about 390 genotyped donors of the cohort, an average of roughly 240,000 unique TCR beta nucleotide sequences were sequenced per donor, around a sixth of them non-productive. Roughly five DR-DQ haplotypes were treated as single units for association and clustering because of strong linkage in the cohort. HLA typing included class I and class II loci at four-digit resolution. Here is what the overall study found, with its caveats: V-gene and J-gene trimming of TCR beta chains was associated with a missense DCLRE1C variant in a later genetic analysis, and the association was replicated in an independent cohort. A later analysis found that most CMV-associated TCR beta chains appeared HLA-restricted, with HLA associations seemingly driven largely by CMV exposure. Most TCR sequences were seen in very few donors, while some public TCRs were found in many individuals. When HLA alleles, especially DR and DQ, strongly co-occurred, TCR associations were difficult to assign to individual alleles. Because the 87-base-pair reads could not distinguish some IMGT-functional V segments, including TRBV6-2 and TRBV6-3, those segments were excluded. The study listed approximately 150 TCR beta chains as associated with cytomegalovirus. The only immune exposure information available for the cohort was CMV serostatus. Because HLA typing was unavailable for some donors at each locus, only the typed subset was used in association tests. In this cohort, only TCR beta chains were sequenced, and detectable features were limited by the absence of alpha or paired-chain data. Cytomegalovirus status was reported to be diagnosed by the classifier with high specificity and sensitivity in both the original and validation cohorts. Correlated functional status among segregating V segments might be attributable to linkage disequilibrium, but an unknown experimental factor could not be ruled out. Some 16 rarely observed V segments, including chromosome 9 orphons, were excluded from the earlier analysis of approximately 500 of the donors because counts were too low. The sequencing pipeline was judged likely to have produced a cluster of highly shared sequence variants as a technical artifact. The presence/absence analyses assumed that sequencing depth was roughly uniform across donors, and that assumption may not be true. An earlier analysis of approximately 590 of the donors showed that most TCR beta V segments appeared in productive rearrangements either about 87% or about 30% of the time, which broadly matched IMGT annotations. In a later analysis, TCR association rates were found to vary across HLA loci, with the most associated TCRs seen for DRB1 alleles and the fewest for HLA-C alleles. A further reported finding was that TCR beta sequences accurately predicted the HLA-A and HLA-B alleles for most subjects in the first cohort. According to a later genetic analysis, donors in an Asian-associated ancestry cluster had fewer N-insertions in productive TCRs than the approximately 610-donor mean. Compared with equally common non-associated chains, HLA-associated TCR beta chains in a later analysis were more clonally expanded and had lower generation probabilities. A later analysis associated 17,000 or so TCR beta sequences with specific HLA alleles at a false discovery rate of 0.05. According to the authors, the approach could potentially be generalized to other disease states and immunological phenotypes. According to a later analysis, parvovirus B19, influenza, CMV and Epstein-Barr virus appeared linked to several top co-occurrence clusters. In vitro tests confirmed that a few of the cytomegalovirus-associated TCR beta chains recognize cytomegalovirus antigens.

The germline V gene supplies CDR1 SGDLS and CDR2 YYNGEE. The CDR3 starts with the cysteine, ends with the phenylalanine, and has 14 residues. Of all the DNA, just the CDR3 is kept, 42 bases in frame from base 1. Receptors were amplified or captured by the immunoSEQ multiplex PCR assay. A mixture of 60 forward primers for TCR Vbeta segments and 13 reverse primers for TCR Jbeta segments was used in the multiplex PCR. Amplification of the CDR3 region of rearranged TCR beta genes was performed with a multiplex PCR assay on genomic DNA. Amplified TCR beta libraries were sequenced as 87-base-pair reads on the Illumina HiSeq System. In the source study's methods: A later analysis counted about 80 million unique TCR beta chains across the 550 to 750 repertoires, and around 9.9 million of these chains were shared by at least two donors. Raw reads were error-corrected and collapsed into unique sequences with a nearest-neighbor algorithm that merged closely related sequences to remove PCR and sequencing errors. To assign V, D and J gene segments, CDR3 sequences were aligned to IMGT reference sequences. For a sequence to be retained, a match of at least six nucleotides to both a V gene segment and a J gene segment was required. Rearrangements were called productive when the CDR3 lacked stop codons and stayed in frame with V and J; all others were non-productive. Following IMGT convention, CDR3 was defined as the stretch from the second conserved V-encoded cysteine up to the conserved J-encoded phenylalanine. The earlier analysis of about 590 of the donors excluded sequences that lacked an unambiguous match to a single V gene segment. An earlier analysis of 587 of the donors called V segments functional above 56.7% productive rearrangements and segregating when the between-donor standard deviation exceeded 5%. A statistical classification framework was developed to diagnose cytomegalovirus status using the catalog of TCR beta chain sequences. In a later analysis, V and J genes were assigned by comparing TCR nucleotide sequences against IMGT/GENE-DB human TR gene sequences. Using the TCRdist pipeline, a later analysis assigned CDR3 sequences along with most-parsimonious VDJ recombination scenarios. In a later analysis, every TCR beta chain was defined by the combination of its CDR3 amino acid sequence and its V-gene family, and reads without a unique V-gene family were dropped. In a later analysis, approximately 640 highly shared, low-generation-probability nucleotide sequences were removed to address suspected cross-contamination and a sequencing artifact. For each public chain, a later analysis derived a clonal expansion index from normalized ranks of inferred template counts within each repertoire. In a later analysis, generation probabilities were computed using a VDJ recombination model fitted to out-of-frame rearrangements, and the results were checked against IGoR. In a later analysis, hypergeometric tests were used to score TCR-TCR, TCR-HLA and TCR-CMV co-occurrence, with a repertoire-size bias correction applied to TCR pairs. A later analysis estimated false discovery rates by permuting HLA or CMV assignments 20 times. In a later analysis, co-occurring TCRs were grouped with DBSCAN, and TCRdist sequence similarity was added when clustering was performed within HLA-allele-positive subsets. Repertoires with fewer than 30,000 or more than 120,000 public chains, plus five repertoires with anomalous nucleotide sharing, were excluded from co-occurrence clustering. Not all clones reach the TCRdb copy of this immuneACCESS table, which keeps in-frame sequences only. Checked studies attribute under half of the gap to unresolved V genes and leave the rest unexplained. The V and J calls and clone size are taken from that table; D and trimming were inferred from the DNA. The sample yields about 140,000 clones; about 64% were counted once. The ten top clones hold about 4.1% of the sample.

The receptor comes from a man in his sixties in good health and CMV-seronegative. Material for sequencing was PBMCs. The chain joins TRBV9 to TRBJ2-5; the D gene is possibly TRBD1, with 5 bases matching. The J call may be wrong; the DNA end is better matched by TRBJ2-7. The CDR3 is CASSVGVGPGEQYF. The nucleotides read TGTGCCAGCAGCGTAGGGGTGGGGCCCGGCGAGCAGTACTTC.